The next 27 T cell receptor beta chains were all read from a single sample in a study of CXCR3-negative and CXCR3-positive naive CD8 T cells. The study made its TRB cDNA libraries by 5' RACE, adding UMI labels. TCRdb re-called the 5' RACE reads; every CDR3 protein appears as one record, without DNA. The ten most abundant clones cover approximately 2% of a sample with roughly 3,900 distinct CDR3 sequences. Sequencing was done on a sample of naive CXCR3- CD8+ T cells from blood. Subset reported: CD45RO-CCR7+CD27+CD95- naive CD8+ T cells lacking CXCR3 (TNR3-). Receptors were obtained from a human donor in good health. Some clones in this sample may be carry-over from other donors' samples.

This chain joins TRBV7-2 and TRBJ2-2; TCRdb indicates TRBD2, and absent DNA this call remains unverified. The germline V gene has CDR1 SGHTA and CDR2 FQGNSA. This CDR3 comprises 15 residues. The CDR3: CASSLTSGHTGELFF.

The gene calls are TRBV7-2 and TRBJ2-5. CDR1 is SGHTA, CDR2 FQGNSA, per germline. The CDR3 runs 13 residues. CDR3: CASSFGVFQTQYF.

V and J are TRBV7-6 and TRBJ2-1; the TRBD2 assignment by TCRdb is unverifiable without DNA. Per germline, CDR1 SGHVS and CDR2 FNYEAQ. This CDR3 has 13 amino acids. This CDR3 reads CASSSGLVNEQFF.

The genes are TRBV20-1 and TRBJ2-5. There are 13 residues in the CDR3. The germline V gene has CDR1 DFQATT and CDR2 SNEGSKA (reference sequence). The CDR3 here is CSAPNYDQETQYF.

This sequence joins TRBV4-3 and TRBJ2-3; the D call from TCRdb, TRBD2, cannot be confirmed without DNA. This CDR3 has 16 residues. CDR1 and CDR2 from the germline V gene are LGHNA and YSLEER. The CDR3 region is CASSQASGRALDTQYF.

This chain links TRBV14 with TRBJ2-3; the D call from TCRdb, TRBD2, cannot be confirmed without DNA. Germline CDR1 and CDR2: SGHDN and FVKESK. The CDR3 totals 14 residues. The CDR3 here is CASRSGIITDTQYF. The full variable domain, rest sourced from reference TRBV14 and TRBJ2-3, is EAGVTQFPSHSVIEKGQTVTLRCDPISGHDNLYWYRRVMGKEIKFLLHFVKESKQDESGMPNNRFLAERTGGTYSTLKVQPAELEDSGVYFCASRSGIITDTQYFGPGTRLTVL.

The rearrangement uses TRBV12-3 or TRBV12-4 and TRBJ1-2; with no DNA, the TCRdb D assignment of TRBD1 cannot be verified. The CDR3 is 14 residues long. CDR3 residues: CASSQALTGIGYTF.

The chain recombines TRBV6-5 with TRBJ2-6. CDR1 MNHEY and CDR2 SVGAGI come from the germline V gene. There are 12 residues in the CDR3. CDR3 protein: CASGSGANVLTF.

Frequency places this clonotype as medium-sized (0.01 to 0.1%). The chain carries TRBV11-2 and TRBJ2-3; TCRdb reports TRBD2, a call that lacks DNA to check it against. From germline, CDR1 is SGHAT and CDR2 FQNNGV. The CDR3 runs to 16 residues. The CDR3 protein is CASRYGLAGSTDTQYF.

Measured by frequency, this clonotype is medium-sized. J is TRBJ2-1 and V is TRBV20-1; as DNA is missing, the TRBD2 call by TCRdb cannot be tested. Germline V gene lookup returns CDR1 DFQATT and CDR2 SNEGSKA (reference sequence). There are 14 residues in the CDR3. CDR3 region: CSAIGLAEYNEQFF.

Its frequency marks this clonotype as medium-sized (0.01 to 0.1%). J is TRBJ2-1 and V is TRBV7-3. Looked up from germline, CDR1 is SGHTA and CDR2 is FQGTGA. This CDR3 is built from 15 residues. CDR3 in amino acids: CASSLVGNSYNEQFF.

V is TRBV18 and J is TRBJ2-1. The V gene's germline CDR1 is KGHSH and CDR2 LQKENI. This CDR3 has 14 residues. The CDR3 sequence is CASSPVGTYNEQFF.

This sequence joins TRBV2 and TRBJ2-7. This CDR3 spans 13 amino acids. Germline loops: CDR1 SNHLY, CDR2 FYNNEI. The CDR3 is CASSPIGSYEQYF.

This clonotype counts as medium-sized by frequency. The chain combines TRBV28 with TRBJ2-1; the D gene TCRdb calls, TRBD1, cannot be checked with no DNA. The length of the CDR3 is 19 residues. Germline V CDR1 and CDR2: MDHEN, SYDVKM. The CDR3 loop reads CASSSMGGATRSSYNEQFF.

This clonotype counts as medium-sized by frequency. The chain combines TRBV20-1 with TRBJ2-1. The CDR3 totals 15 residues. CDR1 and CDR2 from the germline V gene are DFQATT and SNEGSKA (reference sequence). CDR3 protein: CSARGERGSYNEQFF.

The chain combines TRBV4-1 with TRBJ2-1; lacking DNA, the TRBD2 call made by TCRdb goes unchecked. This CDR3 region has 14 residues. CDR1 and CDR2 from the germline V gene are MGHRA and YSYEKL. CDR3 in amino acids: CASSQAGTSDEQFF.

This clonotype is deemed medium-sized by its frequency. J is TRBJ2-1 and V is TRBV20-1; the TCRdb call, TRBD2, lacks DNA for checking. Germline V lookup: CDR1 DFQATT, CDR2 SNEGSKA (reference sequence). The CDR3 length is 17 residues. The CDR3 here is CSAPGLAGGSSYNEQFF.

This clonotype registers medium-sized by frequency. The chain couples TRBV29-1 to TRBJ2-6; TCRdb names TRBD1, which stays unverified in the absence of DNA. The CDR3 is 15 residues long. CDR1 and CDR2 from the germline V gene are SQVTM and ANQGSEA. CDR3 region: CSVEDRGTGANVLTF.

This clonotype is identified as medium-sized from frequency. The chain uses TRBV20-1 and TRBJ1-2; TCRdb's assignment of TRBD1 cannot be checked, as there is no DNA. CDR1 DFQATT and CDR2 SNEGSKA come from the germline V gene (reference sequence). The CDR3 length is 11 residues. This CDR3 is CSARVGPSYTF.

This clonotype is identified as medium-sized (0.01 to 0.1%) from frequency. The rearrangement links TRBV29-1 to TRBJ2-3; absent DNA, TCRdb's TRBD2 call cannot be checked. This CDR3 spans 17 amino acids. The germline V gene has CDR1 SQVTM and CDR2 ANQGSEA. The CDR3 is CSVEDWAGGSSTDTQYF.

This clonotype is large by frequency. The gene calls are TRBV7-3 and TRBJ2-1. CDR3 length equals 13 residues. Per the germline V gene, CDR1 is SGHTA and CDR2 is FQGTGA. The CDR3 sequence is CASSLRGYNEQFF.

In terms of frequency, this clonotype is large (0.1 to 1%). The genes are TRBV21-1 and TRBJ1-5. TRBV21-1 is assigned pseudogene status. The CDR3 sequence is 15 residues long. CDR3 sequence: CASSKGGGLTQPQHF.

In terms of frequency, this clonotype is medium-sized. The V and J genes are TRBV9 and TRBJ2-1. The CDR3 loop spans 13 amino acids. The V gene's germline CDR1 is SGDLS and CDR2 YYNGEE. CDR3 sequence: CASSVVPYNEQFF. The full variable domain, with the rest looked up from reference TRBV9 and TRBJ2-1, is DSGVTQTPKHLITATGQRVTLRCSPRSGDLSVYWYQQSLDQGLQFLIQYYNGEERAKGNILERFSAQQFPDLHSELNLSSLELGDSALYFCASSVVPYNEQFFGPGTRLTVL.

This clonotype shows up as medium-sized by frequency. The chain links TRBV7-2 to TRBJ2-7; TCRdb's D gene call, TRBD1, goes unchecked for lack of DNA. The CDR3 contains 14 residues. Germline V gives CDR1 SGHTA, CDR2 FQGNSA. CDR3 region: CASSPGVNSYEQYF.

This chain links TRBV3-1 with TRBJ2-7; TCRdb outputs TRBD1, but without DNA this stays unchecked. The CDR3 extends over 17 amino acids. Germline V gives CDR1 LGHDT, CDR2 YNNKEL (reference sequence). The CDR3 is CASSRVGMGEVGYEQYF.

This clonotype ranks as medium-sized in terms of frequency. V usage is TRBV29-1 and J usage is TRBJ1-5. CDR3 length: 12 amino acids. Per the germline V gene, CDR1 is SQVTM and CDR2 is ANQGSEA. CDR3: CSVVEGTQPQHF. The full variable domain, rest sourced from reference TRBV29-1 and TRBJ1-5, is SAVISQKPSRDICQRGTSLTIQCQVDSQVTMMFWYRQQPGQSLTLIATANQGSEATYESGFVIDKFPISRPNLTFSTLTVSNMSPEDSSIYLCSVVEGTQPQHFGDGTRLSIL.

This rearrangement joins TRBV2 to TRBJ2-7; TCRdb's D call of TRBD1 is untestable without DNA. This CDR3 contains 15 residues. Germline-derived CDR1 and CDR2 are SNHLY and FYNNEI. This CDR3 reads CASSEAGTGYYEQYF.